This TCR beta chain was obtained from a study of blood T cell repertoires in COVID-19. This CDR3 region has 15 residues. Per the germline V gene, CDR1 is SGDLS and CDR2 is YYNGEE. Trimming at V came to 4 bases and at J to 5 bases, leaving 7 bases not matched to a gene. In the authors' workflow: From reference gene primer amplification, estimates of nucleated cell counts were derived. Profiling relied on immunoSEQ multiplex PCR, and the TCRdb table lists in-frame clones only, not all of them. D and trimming come from the DNA, and the V and J calls and clone size come from that table. The table lists roughly 68,000 clones, 88% of them singletons.

This sequence was found in a man aged 50-59 years with acute or convalescent COVID-19. V is TRBV9 and J is TRBJ2-1; 9 bases map to TRBD2. The specimen was peripheral blood. For the CDR3, the DNA is TGTGCCAGCAGCATATTTCAGCGGGGGGACAATGAGCAGTTCTTC. It is translated as CASSIFQRGDNEQFF.